The entry below gives a single T cell receptor (beta chain) sequence along with its context. Its specificity is not known. Despite likely unrecorded immune exposures, the donors were nominally healthy at the time of sampling. These data belong to a study of cytomegalovirus exposure and HLA in healthy donors. Study results and caveats: Reports showed the classifier diagnosing cytomegalovirus status with high specificity and sensitivity. An analysis was carried out later, and it reportedly showed fewer N-insertions in an Asian-associated ancestry cluster than the approximately 660-donor mean.

In the PCR, 60 Vbeta and 13 Jbeta primers were used. Libraries were prepared by immunoSEQ multiplex PCR; TCRdb keeps only in-frame clonotypes and omits some of them. The table lists under 150,000 clones, roughly four fifths of them singletons. Sequencing was performed on PBMCs. The receptor comes from a woman aged 45-65 years in good health and CMV-seronegative.

The CDR3 sequence: CATSSRGNTEAFF. Here the CDR3 DNA reads TGTGCCACCAGCAGTAGGGGGAACACTGAAGCTTTCTTT. V usage is TRBV15 and J usage is TRBJ1-1; a possible D gene is TRBD1 (5 bases). The germline CDR1 and CDR2 sequences are LNHNV and YYDKDF (reference sequence). This CDR3 has 13 amino acids. V lost 3 bases and J lost 1, with 6 bases in between.